Listed below are T cell receptor beta chains from one sample, sequenced in a study of regulatory T cells in long-lasting Graves disease. TCRdb re-called the multiplex PCR reads with MiXCR, one entry per CDR3 protein. The profile shows some 330,000 distinct CDR3 sequences, around 11% of them singletons. These data were also reused for a study on T cells in Graves' hyperthyroidism and ophthalmopathy.

The sample here was peripheral blood mononuclear cells (PBMCs), taken at new diagnosis, from a patient treated with antithyroid drugs. Receptors were obtained from a woman aged 18 to 35 with Graves disease. Both conserved end residues are part of each CDR3. D genes are given only for firm matches. Not every row has a clone size; where given, it reads once, few, many or a size class.

length	D	J	size	V	DNA	CDR3
17	TRBD2	TRBJ2-1	many	TRBV11-3	TGTGCCAGCAGCTTGAGGCTAGCGGAACTTACCCATGATGAGCAGTTCTTC	CASSLRLAELTHDEQFF
18	-	TRBJ1-2	-	TRBV5-1	TGCGCCAGCAGCCTTACGATCTTGGACCAGGGAAGTCCAAATGGCTACACCTTC	CASSLTILDQGSPNGYTF
11	TRBD1	TRBJ2-1	many	TRBV28	TGTGCCAGCAGTTTTCGGGACAGGCAGTTCTTC	CASSFRDRQFF
13	TRBD1	TRBJ1-1	many	TRBV7-3	TGTGCCAGCAGCCCCCAGGGGGCCGCTGAAGCTTTCTTT	CASSPQGAAEAFF
13	-	TRBJ1-5	many	TRBV7-2	TGTGCCAGCAGCTTAGCGCTCTATAAGCCCCAGCATTTT	CASSLALYKPQHF
14	-	TRBJ2-7	many	TRBV12-3/TRBV12-4	TGTGCCAGCAGTCCCCCGGGTTATCGGGACGAGCAGTACTTC	CASSPPGYRDEQYF
15	TRBD2	TRBJ2-5	many	TRBV6-1	TGTGCCAGCAGCCCAGCGGAGCGGGGCGTTGAGACCCAGTACTTC	CASSPAERGVETQYF
16	TRBD1	TRBJ2-1	many	TRBV27	TGTGCCAGCAGTTCAAGGTCAGGGGGCGCTTACAATGAGCAGTTCTTC	CASSSRSGGAYNEQFF
16	TRBD1	TRBJ1-3	-	TRBV18	TGTGCCAGCTCATACACTACAGGGGGCGCCGGAAACACCATATATTTT	CASSYTTGGAGNTIYF
15	-	TRBJ2-7	few	TRBV19	TGTGCCAGTAGTAGAACAGGGTTGGGGGCCTACGAGCAGTACTTC	CASSRTGLGAYEQYF
15	-	TRBJ1-4	-	TRBV14	TGTGCCAGCAGCCAACCGGGACACTTAGGCGAAAAACTGTTTTTT	CASSQPGHLGEKLFF
16	TRBD1	TRBJ2-1	few	TRBV12-3/TRBV12-4	TGTGCCAGCAGCACCCTTGGAGGACAGGGAGGCGATGAGCAGTTCTTC	CASSTLGGQGGDEQFF
13	-	TRBJ2-3	many	TRBV20-1	-	CSATVFWGGPQYF
14	-	TRBJ2-3	many	TRBV3-1	TGTGCCAGCAGCCAAGATACCTTCGGGGATACGCAGTATTTT	CASSQDTFGDTQYF
12	-	TRBJ2-5	many	TRBV28	TGTGCCAGCAGTTCCCGATTGGAGACCCAGTACTTC	CASSSRLETQYF
13	-	TRBJ1-1	many	TRBV12-5	TGTGCTAGTGGTTTGGACAGGAACACTGAAGCTTTCTTT	CASGLDRNTEAFF
17	-	TRBJ1-1	few	TRBV5-6	TGTGCCAGCAGCTTGGCCGGAATCAGGGTCGGAGGGACTGAAGCTTTCTTT	CASSLAGIRVGGTEAFF
16	-	TRBJ2-1	many	TRBV20-1	TGCAGTGCTAGAGCCACCCCTAGCGAGGGTTACAATGAGCAGTTCTTC	CSARATPSEGYNEQFF
14	TRBD2	TRBJ2-2	many	TRBV29-1	TGCAGCGTTGTAGTAGCGGGGGTGACCGGGGAGCTGTTTTTT	CSVVVAGVTGELFF
15	-	TRBJ1-2	many	TRBV4-3	TGCGCCAGCAGCCAAGATGAGGGGACAAACTATGGCTACACCTTC	CASSQDEGTNYGYTF
16	-	TRBJ2-5	-	TRBV27	TGTGCCAGCAACCTCCACCGGGAAGGGGCGAAGGAGACCCAGTACTTC	CASNLHREGAKETQYF
13	TRBD1	TRBJ1-5	-	TRBV20-1	TGCAGTGCTAGGAAGGGGGCTGGGCAGCCCCAGCATTTT	CSARKGAGQPQHF
13	-	TRBJ2-2	many	TRBV5-6	TGTGCCAGCAGCTTGGCGGCCACCGGGGAGCTGTTTTTT	CASSLAATGELFF
14	-	TRBJ1-2	many	TRBV12-3/TRBV12-4	TGTGCCAGCAGTTTCCCGGGTAGCAACTATGGCTACACCTTC	CASSFPGSNYGYTF
12	-	TRBJ2-1	many	TRBV14	TGTGCCAGCTCCGCAGGGAACAGTGAGCAGTTCTTC	CASSAGNSEQFF
13	TRBD1	TRBJ2-3	-	TRBV29-1	TGCAGCGACAGGACAGGAAACACAGATACGCAGTATTTT	CSDRTGNTDTQYF
10	-	TRBJ1-2	many	TRBV12-3/TRBV12-4	TGTGCCAGCGGTGTCTATGGCTACACCTTC	CASGVYGYTF
15	TRBD2	TRBJ2-1	many	TRBV20-1	TGCAGTGCGGAAACCGGCGGGAGGGCCTACAATGAGCAGTTCTTC	CSAETGGRAYNEQFF
14	TRBD1	TRBJ2-7	-	TRBV27	TGTGCCAGCTCCGGGACAGGGTACTCCTACGAGCAGTACTTC	CASSGTGYSYEQYF
16	-	TRBJ1-6	-	TRBV4-3	TGCGCCAGCAGCCAATCTGGGGGCCTACCGAATTCACCCCTCCACTTT	CASSQSGGLPNSPLHF
17	TRBD1	TRBJ1-1	many	TRBV6-1	TGTGCCAGCAGACTTGACAGGGGCCGCAATCTCGCCTTTGAAGCTTTCTTT	CASRLDRGRNLAFEAFF
14	TRBD1	TRBJ1-1	-	TRBV5-1	TGCGCCAGCAGGCCGGGACAGGTGAACACTGAAGCTTTCTTT	CASRPGQVNTEAFF
15	TRBD1	TRBJ1-2	-	TRBV4-2	TGTGCCAGCAGACTATCGACAGGGGCCCTCTATGGCTACACCTTC	CASRLSTGALYGYTF
17	TRBD2	TRBJ2-5	many	TRBV9	TGTGCCAGCATCCTACGACAAACGAGGGACTATTTAGAGACCCAGTACTTC	CASILRQTRDYLETQYF
12	-	TRBJ2-5	many	TRBV2	TGTGCCAGCACAGGGGAAGCGGAGACCCAGTACTTC	CASTGEAETQYF
11	-	TRBJ1-1	many	TRBV7-2	TGTGCCAGCAGCTGGGCCACTGAAGCTTTCTTT	CASSWATEAFF
11	-	TRBJ2-1	many	TRBV7-2	TGTGCCAGCAGCCCCGACAATGAGCAGTTCTTC	CASSPDNEQFF